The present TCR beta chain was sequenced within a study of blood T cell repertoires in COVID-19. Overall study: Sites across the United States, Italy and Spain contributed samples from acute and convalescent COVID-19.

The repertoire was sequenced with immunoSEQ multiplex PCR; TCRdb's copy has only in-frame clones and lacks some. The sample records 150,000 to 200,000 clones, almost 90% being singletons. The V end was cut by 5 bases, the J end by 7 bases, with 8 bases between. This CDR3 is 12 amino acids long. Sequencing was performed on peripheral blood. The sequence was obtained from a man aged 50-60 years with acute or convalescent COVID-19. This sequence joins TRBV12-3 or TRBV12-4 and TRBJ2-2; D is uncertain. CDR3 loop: CASSDTYGELFF. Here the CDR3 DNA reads TGTGCCAGCAGTGACACCTACGGGGAGCTGTTTTTT.